This T cell receptor (beta chain) emerged from a study of a mutant IDH1 vaccine in newly diagnosed glioma. At the level of the study: Vaccines were begun 4-6 weeks after radiotherapy alone, or with temozolomide cycles. Among treated patients, around 60% were male and roughly 38% female, and mean age was around 40 years. Antecedent treatment encompassed radiotherapy, temozolomide, or their combination; the majority received both. Study results and limitations: Immune responses induced by vaccination arose in 93.3% of the patients.

The time point denotes: week 11, during vaccination. Every vaccination contained 300 ug of the mutant IDH1 20-mer peptide and was paired with topical imiquimod. Here immunoSEQ multiplex PCR was the method, and the copy in TCRdb shows in-frame clones only, minus some. The sample records over 60,000 clones, 89% being singletons. Concerning this clone itself: Its cognate antigen is unknown.

The specimen comprised PBMCs, sampled from a glioma patient whose treatment included an IDH1 peptide vaccine. This receptor was taken from a man in his forties with glioma.

Here the CDR3 DNA reads TGCGCCAGCAGCCAAGATGGGCAGGGATTCTACGAGCAGTACTTC. It is translated as CASSQDGQGFYEQYF. The V gene is TRBV4-3, the J gene TRBJ2-5, with D maybe TRBD1 (5 bases). TRBJ2-7 matches the DNA end more closely, so the J call is doubtful. The CDR3 extends over 15 amino acids. CDR1 and CDR2 (germline): LGHNA, YSLEER.